One sample yielded the 13 T cell receptor beta chains listed below, sequenced in a study of cytomegalovirus exposure and HLA in healthy donors. It was with 60 Vbeta and 13 Jbeta primers that the PCR ran. Profiled with immunoSEQ multiplex PCR; TCRdb holds only in-frame clones, not every one. The sample includes 150,000 to 200,000 clones, over 80% of them seen just once. Specimen: PBMCs. The receptors originated from a woman aged 18 to 35 in good health and CMV-seronegative.

This chain uses TRBV6-5 with TRBJ1-2; 7 nucleotides align to TRBD1. Trimming at V came to 4 bases and at J to 4 bases, leaving 3 bases not matched to a gene. Germline CDR1 and CDR2: MNHEY and SVGAGI. The CDR3 consists of 13 residues. CDR3 region: CASSWGQLYGYTF. The CDR3 nucleotides read TGTGCCAGCAGTTGGGGACAGCTCTATGGCTACACCTTC.

The chain links TRBV18 to TRBJ1-1; no firm D call. Between the trimmed V and J ends, which lost 2 bases and 4 bases, there was a span of 11 bases. Germline V lookup: CDR1 KGHSH, CDR2 LQKENI. The CDR3 is made up of 14 amino acids. This CDR3 is CASSPARGFTEAFF. The CDR3 coding sequence is TGTGCCAGCTCACCAGCGAGAGGATTCACTGAAGCTTTCTTT.

This sequence joins TRBV9 and TRBJ2-3; TRBD2 aligns across 7 bases. Germline-derived CDR1 and CDR2 are SGDLS and YYNGEE. The CDR3 extends over 18 amino acids. Trimming removed 3 bases from V and 2 bases from J; junction bases left unmatched: 15. The CDR3 spells CASSELQVGGWTTDTQYF. The CDR3 DNA follows: TGTGCCAGCAGCGAGCTTCAAGTGGGGGGGTGGACCACAGATACGCAGTATTTT.

The chain is built from TRBV4-1 and TRBJ1-5; 7 bases match TRBD1. There are 18 residues in the CDR3. After removal of 4 bases from V and 3 bases from J, the junction contained 15 bases not matched to a gene. Germline CDR1 MGHRA, CDR2 YSYEKL. CDR3 sequence reads: CASSPPAGAGGHNQPQHF. CDR3 sequence (DNA): TGCGCCAGCAGCCCCCCCGCTGGGGCAGGGGGGCACAATCAGCCCCAGCATTTT.

The chain carries TRBV10-3 and TRBJ1-5; 8 bases are a match to TRBD1. The CDR3 has 15 residues. Germline values: CDR1 ENHRY, CDR2 SYGVKD. Trimming at V came to 4 bases and at J to 5 bases, leaving 7 bases not matched to a gene. The CDR3 region has the DNA TGTGCCATCAGTGGCGGACAGGGTTTGGATCAGCCCCAGCATTTT. Its translation is CAISGGQGLDQPQHF.

The chain recombines TRBV25-1 with TRBJ2-5, with TRBD1 matching 7 bases. The CDR3 runs to 14 residues. The germline V gene has CDR1 MGHDK and CDR2 SYGVNS. The V and J ends lost 7 bases and 5 bases, in that order; junction bases with no gene match: 10. DNA of the CDR3: TGTGCCAGCACCTCGGGACAGCCTATGGAGACCCAGTACTTC. Its protein product is CASTSGQPMETQYF.

For the CDR3, the DNA is TGTGCCAGCAGCTTGGGGATGGGTAGCGGGGGGTACAATGAGCAGTTCTTC. It specifies CASSLGMGSGGYNEQFF. V usage is TRBV13 and J usage is TRBJ2-1; 10 bases match TRBD2. CDR1 and CDR2 from the germline V gene are PRHDT and FYEKMQ (reference sequence). The V and J ends lost 3 bases and 4 bases, in that order; junction bases with no gene match: 9. The CDR3 runs to 17 residues.

The J gene is TRBJ1-2, the V gene TRBV6-1; 7 bases are shared with TRBD1. The CDR3 is made up of 15 amino acids. Germline V gives CDR1 MNHNS, CDR2 SASEGT. Losses at the gene ends were 2 bases for V and 6 bases for J; bases not matched to a gene: 9. The CDR3 region is CASSESRGSWDGYTF. CDR3 coding DNA: TGTGCCAGCAGTGAAAGCAGGGGGAGTTGGGATGGCTACACCTTC.

This sequence joins TRBV6-5 and TRBJ1-5; tentative D call: TRBD1 (5 bases). The CDR3 extends over 15 amino acids. In germline, CDR1 is MNHEY, CDR2 SVGAGI. V lost 6 bases and J 7 bases, leaving 19 bases between the germline ends. CDR3 region: CASSTSGKAGQPQHF. The CDR3 nucleotides read TGTGCCAGCAGCACCTCAGGGAAGGCAGGGCAGCCCCAGCATTTT.

This clone has only one observation. The chain recombines TRBV5-4 with TRBJ2-7, with D possibly being TRBD2 (6 bases). Germline CDR1 and CDR2: SGHNT and YYREEE (reference sequence). The V end was cut by 3 bases, the J end by 2 bases, with 12 bases between. The CDR3 is 14 residues long. The CDR3 sequence is CASSSGGIAYEQYF. The CDR3 DNA reads as TGTGCCAGCAGCTCCGGGGGTATCGCCTACGAGCAGTACTTC. Complete variable domain (other parts from reference TRBV5-4 and TRBJ2-7): ETGVTQSPTHLIKTRGQQVTLRCSSQSGHNTVSWYQQALGQGPQFIFQYYREEENGRGNFPPRFSGLQFPNYSSELNVNALELDDSALYLCASSSGGIAYEQYFGPGTRLTVT.

The chain employs TRBV11-2 and TRBJ2-7, with D maybe TRBD1 (6 bases). The CDR3 has 17 residues. V was trimmed by 2 bases and J by 2 bases, leaving 19 bases between them. CDR1 is SGHAT, CDR2 FQNNGV, per germline. The CDR3 here is CASSLTTGSGQPYEQYF. CDR3 coding DNA: TGTGCCAGCAGCTTAACTACAGGGTCCGGTCAACCCTACGAGCAGTACTTC. Variable domain in full (rest from reference TRBV11-2 and TRBJ2-7): EAGVAQSPRYKIIEKRQSVAFWCNPISGHATLYWYQQILGQGPKLLIQFQNNGVVDDSQLPKDRFSAERLKGVDSTLKIQPAKLEDSAVYLCASSLTTGSGQPYEQYFGPGTRLTVT.

The rearrangement joins TRBV2 to TRBJ1-5; D gene uncertain. Trimming removed 5 bases from V and 3 bases from J, with 11 bases in between. This CDR3 has 14 residues. Germline V CDR1 and CDR2: SNHLY, FYNNEI. The CDR3 region has the DNA TGTGCCAGCAGTACGGGCGGGCCCAATCAGCCCCAGCATTTT. It is translated as CASSTGGPNQPQHF.

The gene calls are TRBV6-1 and TRBJ2-1, with TRBD2 matching over 12 bases. CDR3 size: 16 residues. Germline lookup yields CDR1 MNHNS and CDR2 SASEGT. The V and J ends lost 4 bases and 7 bases, in that order; junction bases with no gene match: 8. CDR3 coding DNA: TGTGCCAGCAGTGGGGGAGGACTAGCGGGGCCTAATGAGCAGTTCTTC. Amino acids: CASSGGGLAGPNEQFF.